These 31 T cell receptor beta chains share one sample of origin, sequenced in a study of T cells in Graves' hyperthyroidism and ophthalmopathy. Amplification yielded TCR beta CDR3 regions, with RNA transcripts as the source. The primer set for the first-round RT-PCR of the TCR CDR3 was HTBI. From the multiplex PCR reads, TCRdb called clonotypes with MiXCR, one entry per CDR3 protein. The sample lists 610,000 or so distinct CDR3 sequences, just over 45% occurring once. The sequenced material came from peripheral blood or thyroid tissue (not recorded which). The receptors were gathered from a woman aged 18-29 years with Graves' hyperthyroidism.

CDR3 sequence: CASRPGGNTDTQYF. CDR3 nucleotide sequence: TGTGCCAGCCGCCCGGGAGGGAACACAGATACGCAGTATTTT. This rearrangement joins TRBV4-2 to TRBJ2-3; 8 bases line up with TRBD2. CDR3 length: 14 residues. The germline CDR1 and CDR2 sequences are LGHNA and YNFKEQ. V lost 8 bases to trimming and J lost 2 bases; unmatched junction nucleotides: 6.

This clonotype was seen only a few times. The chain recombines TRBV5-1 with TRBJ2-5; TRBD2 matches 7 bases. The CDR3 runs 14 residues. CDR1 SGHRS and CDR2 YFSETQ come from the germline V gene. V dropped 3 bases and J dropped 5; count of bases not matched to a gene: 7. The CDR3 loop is CASSWGGVLETQYF. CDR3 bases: TGCGCCAGCAGCTGGGGGGGGGTTTTGGAGACCCAGTACTTC.

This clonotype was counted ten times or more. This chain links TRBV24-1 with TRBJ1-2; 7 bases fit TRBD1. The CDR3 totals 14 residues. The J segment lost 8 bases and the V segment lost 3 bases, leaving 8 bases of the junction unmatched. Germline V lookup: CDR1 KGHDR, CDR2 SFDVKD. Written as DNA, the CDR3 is TGTGCCACCAGTGATGCTGACAGGGTGAGAGGCTACACCTTC. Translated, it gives CATSDADRVRGYTF.

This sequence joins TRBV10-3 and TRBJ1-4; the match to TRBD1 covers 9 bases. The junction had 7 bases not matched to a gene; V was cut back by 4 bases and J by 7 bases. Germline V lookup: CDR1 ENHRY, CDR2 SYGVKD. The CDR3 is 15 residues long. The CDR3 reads CAISGGQGDAEKLFF. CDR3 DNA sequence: TGTGCCATCAGTGGGGGACAGGGCGACGCTGAAAAACTGTTTTTT.

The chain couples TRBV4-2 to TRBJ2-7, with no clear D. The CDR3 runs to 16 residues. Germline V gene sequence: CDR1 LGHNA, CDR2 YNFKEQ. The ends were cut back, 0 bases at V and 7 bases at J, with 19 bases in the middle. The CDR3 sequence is CASSQDTRSSYNEQYF. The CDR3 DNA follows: TGTGCCAGCAGCCAAGATACTCGGAGCTCCTACAATGAGCAGTACTTC.

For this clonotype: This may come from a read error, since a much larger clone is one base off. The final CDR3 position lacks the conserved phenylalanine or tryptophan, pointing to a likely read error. This chain's CDR3 is CASSDGDNSPLHL. CDR3 in DNA: TGTGCCAGCAGTGACGGGGATAATTCACCCCTCCACCTT. The chain has TRBV6-6 and TRBJ1-6; the D is unclear. Germline V gene sequence: CDR1 MNHNY, CDR2 SVGAGI (reference sequence). The CDR3 covers 13 residues. Trimming stripped 5 bases from V and 5 bases from J, with 7 bases between.

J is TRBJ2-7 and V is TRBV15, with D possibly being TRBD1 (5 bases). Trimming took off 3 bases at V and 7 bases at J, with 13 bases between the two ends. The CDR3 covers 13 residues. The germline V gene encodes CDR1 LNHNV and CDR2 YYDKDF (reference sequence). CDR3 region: CATSSPRVGEQYF. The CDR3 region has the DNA TGTGCCACCAGCAGCCCCAGGGTTGGGGAGCAGTACTTC.

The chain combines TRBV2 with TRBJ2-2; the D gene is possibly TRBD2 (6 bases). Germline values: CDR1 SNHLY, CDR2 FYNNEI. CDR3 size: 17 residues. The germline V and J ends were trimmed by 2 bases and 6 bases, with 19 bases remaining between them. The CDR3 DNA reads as TGTGCCAGCAGTGAATATGGAACAGGAGGGATCGCCGGGGAGCTGTTTTTT. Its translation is CASSEYGTGGIAGELFF. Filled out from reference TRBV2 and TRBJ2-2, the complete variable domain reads EPEVTQTPSHQVTQMGQEVILRCVPISNHLYFYWYRQILGQKVEFLVSFYNNEISEKSEIFDDQFSVERPDGSNFTLKIRSTKLEDSAMYFCASSEYGTGGIAGELFFGEGSRLTVL.

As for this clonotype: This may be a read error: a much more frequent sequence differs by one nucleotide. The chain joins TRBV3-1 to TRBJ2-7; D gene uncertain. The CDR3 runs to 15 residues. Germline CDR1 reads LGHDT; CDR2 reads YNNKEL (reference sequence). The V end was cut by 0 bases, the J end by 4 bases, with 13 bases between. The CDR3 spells CASSQEGAAGYEQYF. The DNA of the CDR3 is TGTGCCAGCAGCCAAGAAGGCGCTGCAGGATACGAGCAGTACTTC.

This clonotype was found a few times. Written as DNA, the CDR3 is TGTGCCAGTACCTTTGATGGAGAAGCTTTCTTT. It codes for CASTFDGEAFF. The chain couples TRBV19 to TRBJ1-1; D remains ambiguous. Deletions cut 7 bases from V and 8 bases from J, with 11 bases between. Germline V gene sequence: CDR1 LNHDA, CDR2 SQIVND (reference sequence). The length of the CDR3 is 11 residues.

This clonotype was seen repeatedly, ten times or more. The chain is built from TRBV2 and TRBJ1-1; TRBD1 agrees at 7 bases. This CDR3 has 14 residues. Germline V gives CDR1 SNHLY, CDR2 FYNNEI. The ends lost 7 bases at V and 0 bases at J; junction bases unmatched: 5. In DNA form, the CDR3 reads TGTGCCAGCATGTGGACAGGCTTGAACACTGAAGCTTTCTTT. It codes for CASMWTGLNTEAFF.

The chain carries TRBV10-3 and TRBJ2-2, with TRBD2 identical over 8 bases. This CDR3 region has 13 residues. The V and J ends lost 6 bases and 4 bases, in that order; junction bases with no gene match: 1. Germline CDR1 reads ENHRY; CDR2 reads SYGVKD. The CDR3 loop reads CAIRAGVTGELFF. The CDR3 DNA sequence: TGTGCCATCAGAGCGGGAGTCACCGGGGAGCTGTTTTTT.

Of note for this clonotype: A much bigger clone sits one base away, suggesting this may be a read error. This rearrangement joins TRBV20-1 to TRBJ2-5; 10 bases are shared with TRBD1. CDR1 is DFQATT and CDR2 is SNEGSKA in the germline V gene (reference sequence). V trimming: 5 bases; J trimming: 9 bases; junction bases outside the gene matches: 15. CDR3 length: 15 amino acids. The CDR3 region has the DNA TGCAGTGCTTACGGGACAGGGGTCCCCCAGGAGGCCCAGTACTTC. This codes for CSAYGTGVPQEAQYF.

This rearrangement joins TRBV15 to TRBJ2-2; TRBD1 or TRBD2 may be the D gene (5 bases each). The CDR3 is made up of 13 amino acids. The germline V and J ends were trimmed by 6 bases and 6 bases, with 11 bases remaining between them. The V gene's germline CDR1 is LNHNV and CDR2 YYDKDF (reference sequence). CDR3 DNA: TGTGCCACCAGATTGGGGGACCCCGGGGAGCTGTTTTTT. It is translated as CATRLGDPGELFF.

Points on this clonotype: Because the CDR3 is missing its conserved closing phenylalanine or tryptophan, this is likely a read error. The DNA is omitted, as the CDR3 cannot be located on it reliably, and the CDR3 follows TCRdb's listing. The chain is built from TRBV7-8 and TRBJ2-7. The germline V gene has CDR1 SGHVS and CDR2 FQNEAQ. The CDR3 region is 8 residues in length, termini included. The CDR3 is CASSLGVQ.

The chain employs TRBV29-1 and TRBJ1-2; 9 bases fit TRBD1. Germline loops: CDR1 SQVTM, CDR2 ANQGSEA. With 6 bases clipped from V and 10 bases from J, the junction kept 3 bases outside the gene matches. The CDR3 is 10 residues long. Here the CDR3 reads CSVRTGDYTF. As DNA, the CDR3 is TGCAGCGTCCGGACAGGGGACTACACCTTC. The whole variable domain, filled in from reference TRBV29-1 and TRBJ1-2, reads SAVISQKPSRDICQRGTSLTIQCQVDSQVTMMFWYRQQPGQSLTLIATANQGSEATYESGFVIDKFPISRPNLTFSTLTVSNMSPEDSSIYLCSVRTGDYTFGSGTRLTVV.

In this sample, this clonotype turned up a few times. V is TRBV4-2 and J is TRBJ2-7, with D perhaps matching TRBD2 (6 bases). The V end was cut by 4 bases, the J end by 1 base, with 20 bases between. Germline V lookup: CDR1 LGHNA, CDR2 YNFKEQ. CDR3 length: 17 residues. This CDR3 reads CASSRDETGERSYEQYF. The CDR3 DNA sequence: TGTGCCAGCAGCCGGGACGAGACGGGAGAACGGTCCTACGAGCAGTACTTC.

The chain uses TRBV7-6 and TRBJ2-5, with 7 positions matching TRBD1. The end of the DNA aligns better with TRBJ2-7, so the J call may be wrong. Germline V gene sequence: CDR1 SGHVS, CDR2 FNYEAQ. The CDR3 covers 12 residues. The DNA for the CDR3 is TGTGCCAGCAGCACAGGGGTGGACGAGCAGTACTTC. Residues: CASSTGVDEQYF.

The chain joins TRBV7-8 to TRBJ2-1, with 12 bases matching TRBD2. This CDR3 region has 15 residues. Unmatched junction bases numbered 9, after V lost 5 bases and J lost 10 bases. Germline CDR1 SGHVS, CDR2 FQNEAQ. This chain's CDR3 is CASSPRLAGVREQFF. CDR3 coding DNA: TGTGCCAGCAGCCCCCGACTAGCGGGAGTGAGGGAGCAGTTCTTC.

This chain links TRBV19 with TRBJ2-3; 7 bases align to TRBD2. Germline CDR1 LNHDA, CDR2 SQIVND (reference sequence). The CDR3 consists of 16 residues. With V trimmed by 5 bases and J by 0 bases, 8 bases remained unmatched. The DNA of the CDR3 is TGTGCCAGTAGTCCTCGGAGCGGGATGAGCACAGATACGCAGTATTTT. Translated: CASSPRSGMSTDTQYF.

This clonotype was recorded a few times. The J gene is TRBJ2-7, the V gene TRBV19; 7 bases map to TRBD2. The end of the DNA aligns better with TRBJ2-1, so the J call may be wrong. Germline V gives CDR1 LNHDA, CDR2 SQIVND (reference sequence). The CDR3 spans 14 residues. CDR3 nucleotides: TGTGCCAGTAGTGGGCTAGCGGAATACAATGAGCAGTTCTTC. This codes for CASSGLAEYNEQFF.

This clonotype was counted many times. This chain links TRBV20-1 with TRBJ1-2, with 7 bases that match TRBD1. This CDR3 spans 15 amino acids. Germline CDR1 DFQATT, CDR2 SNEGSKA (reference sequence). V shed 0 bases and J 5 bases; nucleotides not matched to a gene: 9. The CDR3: CSARDDGAGGYGYTF. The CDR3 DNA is TGCAGTGCTAGAGATGATGGGGCAGGGGGTTATGGCTACACCTTC.

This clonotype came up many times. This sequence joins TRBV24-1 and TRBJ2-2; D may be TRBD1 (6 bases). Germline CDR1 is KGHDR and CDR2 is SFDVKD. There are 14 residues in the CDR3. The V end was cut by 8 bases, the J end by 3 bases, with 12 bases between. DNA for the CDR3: TGTGCCACCAAACAGGGTTGGGACACCGGGGAGCTGTTTTTT. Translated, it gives CATKQGWDTGELFF.

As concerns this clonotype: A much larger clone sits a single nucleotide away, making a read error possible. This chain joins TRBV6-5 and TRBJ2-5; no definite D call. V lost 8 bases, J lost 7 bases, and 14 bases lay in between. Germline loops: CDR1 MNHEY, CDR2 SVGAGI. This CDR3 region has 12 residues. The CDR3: CASGPFGGTQYF. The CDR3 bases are TGTGCCAGCGGCCCATTCGGTGGGACCCAGTACTTC.

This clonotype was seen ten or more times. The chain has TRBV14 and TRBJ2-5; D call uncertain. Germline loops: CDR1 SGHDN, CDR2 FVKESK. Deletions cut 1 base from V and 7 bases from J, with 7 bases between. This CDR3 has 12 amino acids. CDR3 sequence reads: CASSQAITTQYF. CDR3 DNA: TGTGCCAGCAGCCAAGCTATTACGACCCAGTACTTC.

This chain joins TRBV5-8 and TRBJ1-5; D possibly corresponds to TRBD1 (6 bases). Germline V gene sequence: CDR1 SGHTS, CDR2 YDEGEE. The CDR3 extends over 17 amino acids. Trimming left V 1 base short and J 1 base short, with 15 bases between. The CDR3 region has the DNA TGTGCCAGCAGCTTGTTCGGTACAGGGACAAGCAATCAGCCCCAGCATTTT. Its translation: CASSLFGTGTSNQPQHF.

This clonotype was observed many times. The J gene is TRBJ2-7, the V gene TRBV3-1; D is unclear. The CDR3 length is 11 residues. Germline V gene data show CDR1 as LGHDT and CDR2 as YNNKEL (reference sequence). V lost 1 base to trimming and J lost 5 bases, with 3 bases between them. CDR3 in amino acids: CASSQGDEQYF. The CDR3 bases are TGTGCCAGCAGCCAAGGTGACGAGCAGTACTTC.

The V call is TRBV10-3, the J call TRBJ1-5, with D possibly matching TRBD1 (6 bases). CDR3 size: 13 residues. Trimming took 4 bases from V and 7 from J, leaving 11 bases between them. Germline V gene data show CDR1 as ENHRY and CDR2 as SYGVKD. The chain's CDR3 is CAISGGGEQPQHF. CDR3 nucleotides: TGTGCCATCAGTGGAGGGGGTGAACAGCCCCAGCATTTT.

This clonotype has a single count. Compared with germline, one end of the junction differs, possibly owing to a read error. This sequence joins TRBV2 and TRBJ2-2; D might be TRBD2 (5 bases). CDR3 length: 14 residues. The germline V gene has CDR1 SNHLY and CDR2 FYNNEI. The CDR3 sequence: CASSYQEGTGEPFF. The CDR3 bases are TGTGCCAGCAGCTACCAAGAGGGCACCGGGGAGCCGTTTTTT.

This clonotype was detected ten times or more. Here the CDR3 reads CASSIGRQSEEKLFF. The CDR3 DNA follows: TGTGCCAGTAGTATAGGGCGGCAGTCGGAGGAAAAACTGTTTTTT. The gene calls are TRBV19 and TRBJ1-4; the D is unclear. This CDR3 is 15 amino acids long. CDR1 and CDR2 (germline): LNHDA, SQIVND (reference sequence). Trimming pared 1 base from V and 8 bases from J, leaving 14 bases between.

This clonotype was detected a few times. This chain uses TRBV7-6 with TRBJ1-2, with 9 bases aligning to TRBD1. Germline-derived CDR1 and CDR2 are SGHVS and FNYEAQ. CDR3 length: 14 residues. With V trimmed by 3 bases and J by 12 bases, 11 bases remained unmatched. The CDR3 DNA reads TGTGCCAGCAGCTTGGGGGACAGGGAATCTGGAAACACCTTC. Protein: CASSLGDRESGNTF.